Shown below are 27 T cell receptor beta chains from a single sample sequenced in a study of control samples from healthy donors and cancer patients. Assay: immunoSEQ multiplex PCR; the TCRdb copy retains only in-frame clones and omits some. The data contain about 120,000 clones, roughly 90% of them seen just once; the ten biggest clones take up 40%. Sequencing was done on a sample of blood. These receptors were collected from a man aged 45-60 years in good health.

The J gene is TRBJ1-2, the V gene TRBV6-5; D not resolved. V lost 2 bases and J 3 bases, leaving 7 bases between the germline ends. This CDR3 comprises 13 residues. The V gene's germline CDR1 is MNHEY and CDR2 SVGAGI. The CDR3 sequence: CASSYPGYYGYTF. As DNA, the CDR3 is TGTGCCAGCAGTTACCCCGGGTACTATGGCTACACCTTC.

In nucleotides, the CDR3 is TGTGCCAGCTCACCCCCTTCCAGGCAACGAAACACCATATATTTT. The encoded protein is CASSPPSRQRNTIYF. The V call is TRBV18, the J call TRBJ1-3, with D hard to call. V was clipped by 3 bases and J by 5 bases, with 14 bases between them. Germline V gene data show CDR1 as KGHSH and CDR2 as LQKENI. CDR3 length equals 15 residues.

This clone was observed a few times. This chain joins TRBV5-1 and TRBJ2-7; D not resolved. CDR3 size: 11 residues. Trimming shortened V by 8 bases and J by 6 bases, and 12 bases separated the two germline ends. Per the germline V gene, CDR1 is SGHRS and CDR2 is YFSETQ. The DNA for the CDR3 is TGCGCCAGTGGGCGCGGCGCCGAGCAGTACTTC. This codes for CASGRGAEQYF.

The V and J genes are TRBV24-1 and TRBJ2-7; the D gene is possibly TRBD1 (6 bases). This CDR3 is 17 amino acids long. Germline assignment: CDR1 KGHDR and CDR2 SFDVKD. The V end lost 4 bases, the J end lost 0 bases, and 18 bases lay between the germline ends. Here the CDR3 reads CATSDPGTWRSSYEQYF. The CDR3 DNA sequence: TGTGCCACCAGTGACCCCGGGACATGGCGGAGCTCCTACGAGCAGTACTTC.

The J gene is TRBJ1-5, the V gene TRBV18; 7 bases are a match to TRBD1. Germline CDR1 and CDR2: KGHSH and LQKENI. The CDR3 runs 14 residues. The V gene end was trimmed by 4 bases and the J gene end by 7 bases; junction bases not matched to a gene: 7. The CDR3, as DNA: TGTGCCAGCTCACTAATCAGGGGGAACCAGCCCCAGCATTTT. Encoded protein: CASSLIRGNQPQHF.

The V gene is TRBV15, the J gene TRBJ1-2, with a weak D call TRBD1 (5 bases). CDR1 is LNHNV and CDR2 is YYDKDF in the germline V gene (reference sequence). The CDR3 runs to 20 residues. Trimming removed 0 bases at V and 4 bases at J, with 27 bases between. CDR3 amino acids: CATSRDLARGNPTYFYGYTF. Here the CDR3 DNA reads TGTGCCACCAGCAGAGATCTGGCGAGGGGCAATCCCACCTATTTCTATGGCTACACCTTC.

In its sample, this clone was seen a few times. The gene calls are TRBV5-1 and TRBJ1-4; D call uncertain. With 0 bases removed from V and 2 bases from J, the gap between germline ends came to 14 bases. Germline loops: CDR1 SGHRS, CDR2 YFSETQ. CDR3 size: 17 residues. This chain's CDR3 is CASSLARPGDTNEKLFF. CDR3 bases: TGCGCCAGCAGCTTGGCCAGGCCAGGCGATACTAATGAAAAACTGTTTTTT. The entire variable domain, with the rest obtained from reference TRBV5-1 and TRBJ1-4, is as follows: KAGVTQTPRYLIKTRGQQVTLSCSPISGHRSVSWYQQTPGQGLQFLFEYFSETQRNKGNFPGRFSGRQFSNSRSEMNVSTLELGDSALYLCASSLARPGDTNEKLFFGSGTQLSVL.

This chain's CDR3 is CASSPGGARNYGYTF. CDR3 DNA sequence: TGTGCCAGCAGCCCCGGGGGGGCACGTAACTATGGCTACACCTTC. The V and J genes are TRBV2 and TRBJ1-2, with D possibly TRBD1 on 6 matching bases. The V and J ends lost 6 bases and 1 base respectively, with 15 bases between them. The CDR3 consists of 15 residues. From germline, CDR1 is SNHLY and CDR2 FYNNEI.

V and J are TRBV29-1 and TRBJ1-1; 12 positions agree with TRBD1. The V and J ends lost 3 bases and 1 base, in that order; junction bases with no gene match: 0. CDR1 is SQVTM, CDR2 ANQGSEA, per germline. The CDR3 runs 14 residues. The CDR3 loop is CSVEGQGANTEAFF. CDR3 DNA sequence: TGCAGCGTTGAGGGACAGGGGGCGAACACTGAAGCTTTCTTT. Using reference TRBV29-1 and TRBJ1-1 for the parts outside the CDR3, the full variable domain is SAVISQKPSRDICQRGTSLTIQCQVDSQVTMMFWYRQQPGQSLTLIATANQGSEATYESGFVIDKFPISRPNLTFSTLTVSNMSPEDSSIYLCSVEGQGANTEAFFGQGTRLTVV.

Concerning this clone: At one end the junction does not follow the germline gene, possibly because of a read error. The rearrangement links TRBV4-1 to TRBJ2-1, with 15 bases matching TRBD2. Germline loops: CDR1 MGHRA, CDR2 YSYEKL. This CDR3 comprises 19 residues. CDR3 nucleotide sequence: TGCGCCAGCAGCCAACCCTCTGGGACTAGCGGGGGGCGCTACCATGAGCAGTTCTTC. Translated, it gives CASSQPSGTSGGRYHEQFF.

This clone was seen only once. V and J are TRBV4-1 and TRBJ1-5; 7 nucleotides align to TRBD1. Per germline, CDR1 MGHRA and CDR2 YSYEKL. There are 17 residues in the CDR3. Trimming cost V 0 bases and J 3 bases; bases outside gene matches: 8. The DNA for the CDR3 is TGCGCCAGCAGCCAAGATCAGGGACAGCTCTTCAATCAGCCCCAGCATTTT. Its protein is CASSQDQGQLFNQPQHF.

J is TRBJ2-6 and V is TRBV24-1, with D maybe TRBD1 (5 bases). This CDR3 spans 16 amino acids. V lost 3 bases and J 2 bases, leaving 10 bases between the germline ends. The germline gives CDR1 KGHDR, CDR2 SFDVKD. The CDR3 sequence is CATSDPQGTGANVLTF. CDR3 coding DNA: TGTGCCACCAGTGATCCTCAGGGCACTGGGGCCAACGTCCTGACTTTC.

The chain uses TRBV28 and TRBJ1-2, with D hard to call. The length of the CDR3 is 14 residues. The V and J ends lost 6 bases and 2 bases respectively, with 13 bases between them. Germline CDR1 MDHEN, CDR2 SYDVKM. The CDR3 DNA follows: TGTGCCAGCAGCCCCGGCGACACGAACTATGGCTACACCTTC. It is translated as CASSPGDTNYGYTF.

The chain joins TRBV4-1 to TRBJ1-1; D call uncertain. This CDR3 is built from 17 residues. Germline V gene sequence: CDR1 MGHRA, CDR2 YSYEKL. The V gene lost 0 bases and the J gene lost 1 base, with 15 bases spanning the gap. The CDR3 region is CASSQDRVRTKNTEAFF. In DNA, the CDR3 is TGCGCCAGCAGCCAAGATCGAGTAAGGACGAAGAACACTGAAGCTTTCTTT.

This clone was seen just once. The V gene is TRBV5-4, the J gene TRBJ2-3; 7 bases map to TRBD1. CDR1 and CDR2 from the germline V gene are SGHNT and YYREEE (reference sequence). This CDR3 region has 16 residues. The ends lost 0 bases at V and 6 bases at J; junction bases unmatched: 10. CDR3 bases: TGTGCCAGCAGCTTGGACTCGGTCCCCAGGGGGGATACGCAGTATTTT. It is translated as CASSLDSVPRGDTQYF. Full variable domain (rest looked up from reference TRBV5-4 and TRBJ2-3): ETGVTQSPTHLIKTRGQQVTLRCSSQSGHNTVSWYQQALGQGPQFIFQYYREEENGRGNFPPRFSGLQFPNYSSELNVNALELDDSALYLCASSLDSVPRGDTQYFGPGTRLTVL.

The V gene is TRBV12-5, the J gene TRBJ1-1; 9 nucleotides match TRBD1. Germline V lookup: CDR1 LGHNT, CDR2 FRNRAP. The CDR3 is 16 amino acids. Germline trimming cut 2 bases from V and 6 bases from J; bases unmatched to any gene: 10. The CDR3 spells CASGLTRQGVFPEAFF. DNA for the CDR3: TGTGCTAGTGGTTTGACTCGACAGGGGGTATTTCCTGAAGCTTTCTTT.

The DNA for the CDR3 is TGCAGCGTTGGCGGTCAGGGGGACACTGAAGCTTTCTTT. Its translation: CSVGGQGDTEAFF. This chain connects TRBV29-1 to TRBJ1-1, with 7 bases matching TRBD1. The CDR3 length is 13 residues. The J segment lost 3 bases and the V segment lost 4 bases, leaving 5 bases of the junction unmatched. In germline, CDR1 is SQVTM, CDR2 ANQGSEA.

The V and J genes are TRBV5-6 and TRBJ1-4; TRBD1 is a possible D gene (5 bases). V was trimmed by 4 bases and J by 5 bases, leaving 18 bases between them. Germline CDR1 SGHDT, CDR2 YYEEEE. The CDR3 has 16 amino acids. CDR3 in amino acids: CASSRPRGGKNEKLFF. For the CDR3, the DNA is TGTGCCAGCAGCCGGCCTCGTGGGGGAAAGAATGAAAAACTGTTTTTT.

This sequence joins TRBV29-1 and TRBJ1-4; no reliable D call. Germline CDR1 is SQVTM and CDR2 is ANQGSEA. Trimming shortened V by 7 bases and J by 8 bases, and 17 bases separated the two germline ends. The CDR3 loop spans 13 amino acids. The DNA for the CDR3 is TGCAGCGCCAACATGTTCGGAAAGGAAAAACTGTTTTTT. Protein: CSANMFGKEKLFF. The full variable domain, its missing parts supplied by reference TRBV29-1 and TRBJ1-4, is SAVISQKPSRDICQRGTSLTIQCQVDSQVTMMFWYRQQPGQSLTLIATANQGSEATYESGFVIDKFPISRPNLTFSTLTVSNMSPEDSSIYLCSANMFGKEKLFFGSGTQLSVL.

With regard to this clone: The same CDR3 can be traced to other DNA sequences in this sample. The V and J genes are TRBV7-2 and TRBJ2-3, with D uncertain. The CDR3 length is 12 residues. The germline V and J ends were trimmed by 5 bases and 0 bases, with 3 bases remaining between them. Germline CDR1 and CDR2: SGHTA and FQGNSA. This CDR3 reads CASSLSTDTQYF. DNA for the CDR3: TGTGCCAGCAGCCTAAGCACAGATACGCAGTATTTT.

J is TRBJ1-2 and V is TRBV19; D remains unclear. CDR3 length equals 12 residues. V was clipped by 1 base and J by 0 bases, with 0 bases between them. Germline CDR1 is LNHDA and CDR2 is SQIVND (reference sequence). CDR3 amino acids: CASSIANYGYTF. The CDR3 DNA reads as TGTGCCAGTAGTATAGCTAACTATGGCTACACCTTC.

V is TRBV6-5 and J is TRBJ1-2; D gene uncertain. Germline CDR1 reads MNHEY; CDR2 reads SVGAGI. V lost 8 bases, J lost 8 bases, and 21 bases lay in between. This CDR3 comprises 14 residues. Here the CDR3 DNA reads TGTGCCAGCCCAACCCCGGACCCAAGGGTAGGCTACACCTTC. Amino acids: CASPTPDPRVGYTF.

V is TRBV2 and J is TRBJ1-6; no definite D call. V was cut by 3 bases and J by 5 bases, with 8 bases left in between. The CDR3 contains 14 residues. Per germline, CDR1 SNHLY and CDR2 FYNNEI. CDR3 sequence: CASSDMVNNSPLHF. CDR3 in DNA: TGTGCCAGCAGTGATATGGTCAATAATTCACCCCTCCACTTT.

This rearrangement joins TRBV5-1 to TRBJ2-5; 12 nucleotides match TRBD2. Germline CDR1 is SGHRS and CDR2 is YFSETQ. CDR3 length: 16 amino acids. V shed 4 bases and J 1 base; nucleotides not matched to a gene: 5. The CDR3 loop reads CASSRRGLAGQETQYF. CDR3 coding DNA: TGCGCCAGCAGCCGCCGGGGACTAGCGGGCCAAGAGACCCAGTACTTC.

A note on this clone: An end of the junction does not agree with germline; a read error may underlie this. The rearrangement links TRBV2 to TRBJ1-2; the D gene is possibly TRBD1 (6 bases). The CDR3 extends over 14 amino acids. From germline, CDR1 is SNHLY and CDR2 FYNNEI. For the CDR3, the DNA is TGTGCTAGCAAGGGGGAGAGGGATACCTATGGCTACACCTTC. Protein: CASKGERDTYGYTF.

V and J are TRBV18 and TRBJ2-7, with no clear D. CDR1 and CDR2 from the germline V gene are KGHSH and LQKENI. V was cut by 5 bases and J by 3 bases, with 5 bases left in between. CDR3 size: 11 residues. CDR3: CASSSDYEQYF. In nucleotides, the CDR3 is TGTGCCAGCTCATCTGACTACGAGCAGTACTTC. The whole variable domain, filled in from reference TRBV18 and TRBJ2-7, reads NAGVMQNPRHLVRRRGQEARLRCSPMKGHSHVYWYRQLPEEGLKFMVYLQKENIIDESGMPKERFSAEFPKEGPSILRIQQVVRGDSAAYFCASSSDYEQYFGPGTRLTVT.

The chain carries TRBV5-6 and TRBJ2-3; D possibly uses TRBD1 or TRBD2 (6 bases each). Trimming took off 2 bases at V and 0 bases at J, with 13 bases between the two ends. The germline V gene encodes CDR1 SGHDT and CDR2 YYEEEE. The CDR3 consists of 16 residues. CDR3 amino acids: CASSFTGAASTDTQYF. In nucleotides, the CDR3 is TGTGCCAGCAGCTTTACGGGGGCAGCCAGCACAGATACGCAGTATTTT.